The 21 T cell receptor beta chains below all came from one sample that was sequenced in a study of vaccination effects on CD4 cells after COVID-19. Here immunoSEQ multiplex PCR was the method, and the copy in TCRdb shows in-frame clones only, minus some. The data show about 22,000 clones, 72% seen once. Their recognized antigens are unknown. Under the ViraFEST assay, PBMC were stimulated with viral peptide pools so that antigen-specific CD4+ T cells expanded. Sequencing was performed afterwards. The culture ran for under eleven days, and then CD4+ T cells were isolated. Two doses of BNT162b2 or mRNA-1273 vaccine were administered to participants. This specimen consisted of CD4+ T cells from PBMCs cultured with HCoV-NL63 spike peptides, obtained after COVID-19 vaccination. The receptors shown here come from a human donor who received a COVID-19 vaccine.

This clone ranks as large (0.1 to 1%). The chain recombines TRBV19 with TRBJ2-7; TRBD1 agrees at 9 bases. This CDR3 spans 13 amino acids. Unmatched junction bases numbered 5, after V lost 5 bases and J lost 6 bases. From germline, CDR1 is LNHDA and CDR2 SQIVND (reference sequence). Written as DNA, the CDR3 is TGTGCCAGTAGTGGGGGACAGGGCCGCGAGCAGTACTTC. Translating it yields CASSGGQGREQYF.

This sequence joins TRBV5-4 and TRBJ2-7; TRBD2 aligns across 8 bases. This CDR3 spans 14 amino acids. V was pared by 1 base and J by 6 bases, with 6 bases of the junction left unmatched. CDR1 and CDR2 (germline): SGHNT, YYREEE (reference sequence). CDR3 sequence (DNA): TGTGCCAGCAGCTTGCGGGGGGGCCTTTCCGAGCAGTACTTC. Its protein product is CASSLRGGLSEQYF.

The gene calls are TRBV5-8 and TRBJ2-3; 9 bases agree with TRBD1. The CDR3 extends over 16 amino acids. The V gene end was trimmed by 0 bases and the J gene end by 3 bases; junction bases not matched to a gene: 5. CDR1 SGHTS and CDR2 YDEGEE come from the germline V gene. This chain's CDR3 is CASSLGTGVRTDTQYF. CDR3 coding DNA: TGTGCCAGCAGCTTGGGGACAGGGGTGAGGACAGATACGCAGTATTTT.

The chain is built from TRBV19 and TRBJ1-2; no clear D gene. This CDR3 region has 13 residues. Germline CDR1 and CDR2: LNHDA and SQIVND (reference sequence). Trimming removed 3 bases from V and 3 bases from J, with 8 bases in between. The CDR3 nucleotides are TGTGCCAGTAGTATTACCAGCTACTATGGCTACACCTTC. Its translation: CASSITSYYGYTF.

The V and J genes are TRBV6-5 and TRBJ2-7; 8 bases match TRBD2. The junction had 5 bases not matched to a gene; V was cut back by 5 bases and J by 2 bases. CDR3 length: 14 amino acids. Germline values: CDR1 MNHEY, CDR2 SVGAGI. CDR3 DNA: TGTGCCAGCAGTAACCAAGCGGGAGCCTACGAGCAGTACTTC. This translates into CASSNQAGAYEQYF.

V gene TRBV4-1 combines with J gene TRBJ2-7; D possibly corresponds to TRBD1 (6 bases). Germline V lookup: CDR1 MGHRA, CDR2 YSYEKL. V was clipped by 2 bases and J by 1 base, with 21 bases between them. The CDR3 spans 18 residues. In DNA, the CDR3 is TGCGCCAGCAGCCAAAGACTGACCGGGACAACGACTTCCTACGAGCAGTACTTC. Encoded protein: CASSQRLTGTTTSYEQYF.

The rearrangement joins TRBV18 to TRBJ2-5; D unresolved. The CDR3 loop spans 18 amino acids. Trimming shortened V by 2 bases and J by 5 bases, and 24 bases separated the two germline ends. The germline V gene has CDR1 KGHSH and CDR2 LQKENI. The CDR3 coding sequence is TGTGCCAGCTCACCAGGTCAGATGAGCCAAGTATGGAAGGAGACCCAGTACTTC. Translation gives CASSPGQMSQVWKETQYF. The full variable domain, completed using reference TRBV18 and TRBJ2-5, is NAGVMQNPRHLVRRRGQEARLRCSPMKGHSHVYWYRQLPEEGLKFMVYLQKENIIDESGMPKERFSAEFPKEGPSILRIQQVVRGDSAAYFCASSPGQMSQVWKETQYFGPGTRLLVL.

This clone was counted only a few times. The V gene is TRBV3-1 (or the pseudogene TRBV3-2), the J gene TRBJ1-4; D is ambiguous. Germline CDR1 and CDR2: LGHDT and YNNKEL (reference sequence). The CDR3 totals 14 residues. V was pared by 8 bases and J by 8 bases, with 18 bases between. The CDR3 is CASSVAGVREKLFF. The CDR3 DNA reads as TGTGCCAGCTCTGTGGCCGGGGTAAGAGAAAAACTGTTTTTT.

The gene calls are TRBV5-6 and TRBJ2-7; maybe TRBD2 (6 bases). CDR3 length equals 12 residues. Trimming removed 5 bases from V and 4 bases from J, with 10 bases in between. Germline CDR1 SGHDT, CDR2 YYEEEE. CDR3 in DNA: TGTGCCAGCAGTATTGGGGGGTACGAGCAGTACTTC. Translation: CASSIGGYEQYF. The full variable domain, its missing parts supplied by reference TRBV5-6 and TRBJ2-7, is DAGVTQSPTHLIKTRGQQVTLRCSPKSGHDTVSWYQQALGQGPQFIFQYYEEEERQRGNFPDRFSGHQFPNYSSELNVNALLLGDSALYLCASSIGGYEQYFGPGTRLTVT.

The V gene is TRBV1, the J gene TRBJ1-6; the D call TRBD1 from the table was never checked on the DNA. TRBV1 is labeled a pseudogene. The CDR3 is made up of 18 amino acids. The CDR3 loop reads CTSRTRQGRRGNNSPLHF. DNA of the CDR3: TGCACCAGCAGAACGCGCCAGGGGCGCAGGGGTAATAATTCACCCCTCCACTTT.

The V call is TRBV29-1, the J call TRBJ2-1, with TRBD2 matching over 9 bases. The germline V gene encodes CDR1 SQVTM and CDR2 ANQGSEA. Trimming removed 7 bases from V and 8 bases from J; junction bases left unmatched: 9. The CDR3 contains 13 residues. CDR3 sequence: CSARAGGRDEQFF. The CDR3 DNA follows: TGCAGCGCTCGGGCGGGGGGGCGCGATGAGCAGTTCTTC.

The chain combines TRBV27 with TRBJ1-3; D ambiguous. CDR3 size: 14 residues. Trimming removed 5 bases at V and 4 bases at J, with 12 bases between. From germline, CDR1 is MNHEY and CDR2 SMNVEV (reference sequence). Here the CDR3 DNA reads TGTGCCAGCAGTCCCCTCCCCATGGGAAACACCATATATTTT. It is translated as CASSPLPMGNTIYF.

The chain links TRBV28 to TRBJ2-7; D might be TRBD1 (5 bases). Germline loops: CDR1 MDHEN, CDR2 SYDVKM. The CDR3 totals 14 residues. Trimming shortened V by 3 bases and J by 6 bases, and 15 bases separated the two germline ends. In nucleotides, the CDR3 is TGTGCCAGCAGTTTTGACAGTTGGGCCGGCGAGCAGTACTTC. Amino acid sequence: CASSFDSWAGEQYF. Based on the CDR3 plus reference TRBV28 and TRBJ2-7, the full variable domain is DVKVTQSSRYLVKRTGEKVFLECVQDMDHENMFWYRQDPGLGLRLIYFSYDVKMKEKGDIPEGYSVSREKKERFSLILESASTNQTSMYLCASSFDSWAGEQYFGPGTRLTVT.

The chain uses TRBV5-4 and TRBJ2-5; 11 nucleotides match TRBD2. CDR3 length equals 16 residues. The ends lost 0 bases at V and 4 bases at J; junction bases unmatched: 5. Germline assignment: CDR1 SGHNT and CDR2 YYREEE (reference sequence). The CDR3 reads CASSLVSGGAGETQYF. In nucleotides, the CDR3 is TGTGCCAGCAGCTTGGTTAGCGGGGGGGCTGGAGAGACCCAGTACTTC.

The chain joins TRBV3-1 (or the pseudogene TRBV3-2) to TRBJ2-5, with D possibly called TRBD1 or TRBD2 (5 bases each). Germline V CDR1 and CDR2: LGHDT, YNNKEL (reference sequence). V lost 1 base, J lost 2 bases, and 8 bases lay in between. The CDR3 spans 14 residues. The DNA of the CDR3 is TGTGCCAGCAGCCAAGGGGGGAAACAAGAGACCCAGTACTTC. Its protein is CASSQGGKQETQYF.

This rearrangement joins TRBV18 to TRBJ2-1, with 13 bases fitting TRBD2. The CDR3 spans 20 residues. Trimming cost V 4 bases and J 5 bases; bases outside gene matches: 17. Looked up from germline, CDR1 is KGHSH and CDR2 is LQKENI. As DNA, the CDR3 is TGTGCCAGCTCACTATACACCGGGAGTACTGGACTAGCGGGAGACAATGAGCAGTTCTTC. It specifies CASSLYTGSTGLAGDNEQFF. Full variable domain (remainder filled in from reference TRBV18 and TRBJ2-1): NAGVMQNPRHLVRRRGQEARLRCSPMKGHSHVYWYRQLPEEGLKFMVYLQKENIIDESGMPKERFSAEFPKEGPSILRIQQVVRGDSAAYFCASSLYTGSTGLAGDNEQFFGPGTRLTVL.

V and J are TRBV10-3 and TRBJ2-7, with 9 nucleotides matching TRBD1. V lost 5 bases and J lost 3; bases outside the gene matches: 14. CDR3 size: 17 residues. Germline V lookup: CDR1 ENHRY, CDR2 SYGVKD. The CDR3 loop reads CAISSIPGQGRNYEQYF. The DNA for the CDR3 is TGTGCCATCAGTTCAATCCCGGGACAGGGAAGGAACTACGAGCAGTACTTC.

The chain joins TRBV3-1 (or the pseudogene TRBV3-2) to TRBJ2-7; 7 nucleotides align to TRBD1. This CDR3 contains 14 residues. Losses at the gene ends were 4 bases for V and 4 bases for J; bases not matched to a gene: 7. The V gene's germline CDR1 is LGHDT and CDR2 YNNKEL (reference sequence). The CDR3 bases are TGTGCCAGCAGCCCGACAACAGGGGTATACGAGCAGTACTTC. This codes for CASSPTTGVYEQYF.

The V call is TRBV7-2, the J call TRBJ1-1; 7 nucleotides align to TRBD1. Germline CDR1 reads SGHTA; CDR2 reads FQGNSA. V shed 4 bases, J shed 7 bases, and the junction held 15 bases outside the gene matches. The CDR3 covers 16 residues. The CDR3 DNA sequence: TGTGCCAGCAGCTCGTTGCTAAGGGCAGGGGGGAGTGAAGCTTTCTTT. Protein sequence: CASSSLLRAGGSEAFF.

The chain joins TRBV29-1 to TRBJ1-1, with D hard to call. This CDR3 contains 12 residues. Trimming shortened V by 2 bases and J by 7 bases, and 11 bases separated the two germline ends. The germline gives CDR1 SQVTM, CDR2 ANQGSEA. CDR3 protein: CSVELWTVEAFF. CDR3 in DNA: TGCAGCGTTGAACTTTGGACGGTTGAAGCTTTCTTT.

This clone was seen a few times. The gene calls are TRBV6-1 and TRBJ1-5; unclear D gene. CDR1 and CDR2 from the germline V gene are MNHNS and SASEGT. The CDR3 length is 15 residues. Trimming cost V 2 bases and J 1 base, with 9 bases left between them. This CDR3 reads CASSEFSQSNQPQHF. The CDR3 nucleotides are TGTGCCAGCAGTGAATTCTCCCAGAGCAATCAGCCCCAGCATTTT.